This is a list of T cell receptor beta chains from one sample in a study of blood T cells in healthy people across ages. TCRdb reprocessed the 5' RACE reads with MiXCR, giving one entry per CDR3 protein. The sample holds approximately 760,000 distinct CDR3 sequences; 25% are singletons and the top ten take 9% to 9.5%. These data were also reused for a study on T cells of mothers and their children.

Sequences were obtained from blood. The origin of the receptors is a boy between 5 and 17 years old in good health. Each CDR3 is given with its conserved first and last residue. The D gene is left open where the match is weak. Clone sizes are given selectively: once, few, many, or a class where the clone is expanded.

>NA|TRBJ1-2|TRBV7-9|NA
CASSFTQGGYTF
TGTGCCAGCAGCTTCACCCAGGGTGGCTACACCTTC
>NA|TRBJ1-5|TRBV20-1|NA
CSASGLRPLEPQHF
TGCAGTGCTTCCGGGCTCAGACCCTTGGAGCCCCAGCATTTT
>NA|TRBJ2-1|TRBV20-1|few
CSAYNRGSRYEQFF
TGCAGTGCCTACAATCGGGGCTCTCGGTATGAGCAGTTCTTC
>NA|TRBJ1-2|TRBV20-1|few
CSAYDRSYGYTF
TGCAGTGCCTACGACAGGAGTTATGGCTACACCTTC
>NA|TRBJ2-7|TRBV4-1|NA
CASSQGTFSYEQYF
TGCGCCAGCAGCCAAGGCACATTTTCCTACGAGCAGTACTTC
>NA|TRBJ1-2|TRBV29-1|NA
CSVGQVVNYGYTF
TGCAGCGTTGGACAGGTCGTTAACTATGGCTACACCTTC
>TRBD1|TRBJ2-7|TRBV28|NA
CASRDIPTGGDGEQYF
TGTGCCAGCAGGGATATACCGACAGGGGGTGACGGGGAGCAGTACTTC
>TRBD2|TRBJ2-7|TRBV29-1|NA
CSVLTSEYYEQYF
TGCAGCGTGCTGACTAGCGAATACTACGAGCAGTACTTC
>TRBD2|TRBJ2-5|TRBV7-7|NA
CASSPTSGSVETQYF
TGTGCTAGCAGCCCTACTAGCGGGAGCGTGGAGACCCAGTACTTC
>TRBD2|TRBJ2-1|TRBV29-1|NA
CSVETSANEQFF
TGCAGCGTTGAGACTAGCGCCAATGAGCAGTTCTTC
>TRBD2|TRBJ2-1|TRBV15|NA
CATNDKRGNNYNEQFF
TGTGCCACCAACGATAAGCGGGGTAACAACTACAATGAGCAGTTCTTC
>NA|TRBJ2-7|TRBV12-3/TRBV12-4|NA
CASSLFLNYEQYF
TGTGCCAGCAGTTTGTTCCTCAACTACGAGCAGTACTTC
>NA|TRBJ2-1|TRBV4-1|many
CASSQVNLVSYNEQFF
TGCGCCAGCAGCCAAGTTAACCTAGTCTCCTACAATGAGCAGTTCTTC
>TRBD2|TRBJ2-3|TRBV5-1|NA
CASSLALAGDTQYF
TGCGCCAGCAGCTTGGCCCTAGCGGGGGATACGCAGTATTTT
>TRBD2|TRBJ2-7|TRBV5-5|few
CASSATSGDAYEQYF
TGTGCCAGCAGCGCCACTAGCGGGGACGCCTACGAGCAGTACTTC
>NA|TRBJ2-7|TRBV11-2|NA
CASSPDLFSYEQYF
TGTGCCAGCAGTCCGGACCTGTTCTCCTACGAGCAGTACTTC
>TRBD2|TRBJ2-5|TRBV29-1|NA
CSVTGLAEETQYF
TGCAGCGTGACCGGACTAGCGGAAGAGACCCAGTACTTC
>NA|TRBJ2-3|TRBV12-5|NA
CASGFSIADTQYF
TGTGCTAGTGGTTTTAGTATAGCAGATACGCAGTATTTT
>TRBD1|TRBJ1-5|TRBV4-1|NA
CASSHTGENSNQPQHF
TGCGCCAGCAGCCATACAGGGGAGAATAGCAATCAGCCCCAGCATTTT
>TRBD2|TRBJ2-3|TRBV18|NA
CASSPIAGPSTDTQYF
TGTGCCAGCTCACCAATAGCGGGACCCAGCACAGATACGCAGTATTTT
>NA|TRBJ2-2|TRBV10-2|NA
CASSAGPGRTGELFF
TGCGCCAGCAGTGCGGGACCGGGGCGGACCGGGGAGCTGTTTTTT
>TRBD2|TRBJ2-7|TRBV10-3|NA
CAISPAGEEVEQYF
TGTGCCATCAGCCCAGCGGGAGAAGAAGTCGAGCAGTACTTC
>TRBD2|TRBJ2-5|TRBV6-6|NA
CASFIAGEETQYF
TGTGCCAGCTTCATAGCGGGAGAAGAGACCCAGTACTTC
>TRBD1|TRBJ2-7|TRBV2|NA
CASSEESGGLYEQYF
TGTGCCAGCAGTGAAGAGTCAGGGGGCTTATACGAGCAGTACTTC
>TRBD2|TRBJ2-7|TRBV28|NA
CASSLAGGPEQYF
TGTGCCAGCAGTTTGGCGGGAGGGCCCGAGCAGTACTTC
>NA|TRBJ1-1|TRBV7-9|few
CASSFLSGTEAFF
TGTGCCAGCAGCTTTCTTTCGGGGACTGAAGCTTTCTTT
>TRBD1|TRBJ1-2|TRBV3-1|NA
CASSQDPWPRGHYGYTF
TGTGCCAGCAGCCAAGACCCCTGGCCCAGGGGGCACTATGGCTACACCTTC
>NA|TRBJ2-2|TRBV29-1|few
CSVGDPGELFF
TGCAGCGTGGGGGACCCCGGGGAGCTGTTTTTT
>TRBD1|TRBJ1-1|TRBV6-2/TRBV6-3|NA
CASTRDRGGTEAFF
TGTGCCAGCACCCGGGACAGGGGGGGAACTGAAGCTTTCTTT
>NA|TRBJ2-1|TRBV2|NA
CASRATGYNEQFF
TGTGCCAGCAGGGCGACAGGCTACAATGAGCAGTTCTTC
>NA|TRBJ2-7|TRBV25-1|NA
CASSGPTGEQYF
TGTGCCAGCAGTGGGCCAACGGGGGAGCAGTACTTC
>NA|TRBJ2-7|TRBV28|NA
CASRLTLTYEQYF
TGTGCCAGCAGATTAACACTTACTTACGAGCAGTACTTC
>NA|TRBJ1-1|TRBV20-1|NA
CSARDPTTNTEAFF
TGCAGTGCTAGAGACCCGACGACGAACACTGAAGCTTTCTTT
>TRBD1|TRBJ1-1|TRBV29-1|few
CSVDPGQPMNTEAFF
TGCAGCGTCGATCCGGGACAGCCTATGAACACTGAAGCTTTCTTT
>NA|TRBJ1-2|TRBV29-1|NA
CSSGEGSYGYTF
TGCAGCTCAGGGGAGGGATCTTATGGCTACACCTTC
>TRBD2|TRBJ2-7|TRBV27|few
CASSSGLAYNEQYF
TGTGCCAGCAGTTCGGGACTAGCCTACAACGAGCAGTACTTC
>TRBD1|TRBJ1-6|TRBV20-1|NA
CSARDPQPRGASSYNSPLHF
TGCAGTGCTAGAGACCCCCAACCCAGGGGGGCAAGCTCCTATAATTCACCCCTCCACTTT
>NA|TRBJ1-2|TRBV29-1|few
CSVEDRGGNRANYGYTF
TGCAGCGTTGAAGATCGCGGGGGGAACAGGGCTAACTATGGCTACACCTTC
>NA|TRBJ2-5|TRBV20-1|NA
CSARDYQGRETQYF
TGCAGTGCTAGAGATTATCAGGGGCGGGAGACCCAGTACTTC
>NA|TRBJ1-4|TRBV7-9|NA
CASSYTGTREKLFF
TGTGCCAGCAGCTATACGGGGACGAGGGAAAAACTGTTTTTT
>NA|TRBJ2-3|TRBV29-1|NA
CSPRSTDTQYF
TGCAGCCCCCGTTCCACAGATACGCAGTATTTT
>NA|TRBJ2-2|TRBV4-2|few
CASSQEGLYTGELFF
TGTGCCAGCAGCCAGGAGGGACTTTACACCGGGGAGCTGTTTTTT
>NA|TRBJ2-1|TRBV12-3/TRBV12-4|NA
CASSPGRLNNEQFF
TGTGCCAGCAGCCCGGGTCGGCTTAACAATGAGCAGTTCTTC
>NA|TRBJ2-7|TRBV4-3|NA
CASSPRLGVYEQYF
TGCGCCAGCAGCCCCCGGCTCGGGGTTTACGAGCAGTACTTC
>NA|TRBJ2-6|TRBV7-8|NA
CASSLEGSRTGANVLTF
TGTGCCAGCAGCTTAGAGGGGTCCAGAACTGGGGCCAACGTCCTGACTTTC
>NA|TRBJ1-5|TRBV4-2|few
CATGGGGSNQPQHF
TGTGCCACCGGAGGGGGTGGCAGCAATCAGCCCCAGCATTTT
>NA|TRBJ1-1|TRBV3-1|NA
CASSQGQRAAEAFF
TGTGCCAGCAGCCAAGGTCAGAGGGCCGCTGAAGCTTTCTTT